One sample yielded the 16 T cell receptor beta chains listed below, sequenced in a study of control samples from healthy donors and cancer patients. Only in-frame clones appear in the TCRdb table, and some are missing; sequencing was by immunoSEQ multiplex PCR. Among about 190,000 clones, about 90% were seen once, and the ten largest hold 1.5% to 2%. The sequenced sample consisted of blood. The receptors shown here come from a man aged 25 to 40 in good health.

This chain joins TRBV4-1 and TRBJ1-5, with 7 bases fitting TRBD1. The V gene end was trimmed by 0 bases and the J gene end by 5 bases; junction bases not matched to a gene: 7. Germline V gene data show CDR1 as MGHRA and CDR2 as YSYEKL. The CDR3 sequence is 16 residues long. As DNA, the CDR3 is TGCGCCAGCAGCCAAGATTTTAGAGGGGGCGATCAGCCCCAGCATTTT. Amino acids: CASSQDFRGGDQPQHF.

There are a few counts of this clone. The J gene is TRBJ2-3, the V gene TRBV6-1; perhaps TRBD2 as D (7 bases). Germline lookup yields CDR1 MNHNS and CDR2 SASEGT. V dropped 3 bases and J dropped 0 bases, with 16 bases sitting between them. This CDR3 region has 17 residues. Here the CDR3 DNA reads TGTGCCAGCAGTGACCCAAGGGGGGGGCTGAGCACAGATACGCAGTATTTT. Protein product: CASSDPRGGLSTDTQYF.

This clone showed up just a few times. V is TRBV6-5 and J is TRBJ1-6; D possibly corresponds to TRBD1 (6 bases). Germline assignment: CDR1 MNHEY and CDR2 SVGAGI. V was clipped by 7 bases and J by 6 bases, with 13 bases between them. CDR3 length equals 14 residues. Written as DNA, the CDR3 is TGTGCCAGCACTGGGGGCGCGATTAATTCACCCCTCCACTTT. This translates into CASTGGAINSPLHF.

The chain carries TRBV10-2 and TRBJ1-6; tentative D call: TRBD1 (6 bases). Germline V lookup: CDR1 WSHSY, CDR2 SAAADI. The CDR3 runs to 15 residues. V was cut by 6 bases and J by 0 bases, with 9 bases left in between. CDR3 DNA: TGCGCCAGCAGGGACAGCAACTCCTATAATTCACCCCTCCACTTT. It codes for CASRDSNSYNSPLHF.

The genes are TRBV4-1 and TRBJ1-5; 9 bases map to TRBD1. Germline V gives CDR1 MGHRA, CDR2 YSYEKL. The CDR3 spans 18 residues. Unmatched junction bases numbered 9, after V lost 1 base and J lost 2 bases. The CDR3 protein is CASSQGTSTGGGNQPQHF. In DNA form, the CDR3 reads TGCGCCAGCAGCCAAGGTACCTCGACAGGGGGAGGCAATCAGCCCCAGCATTTT.

This sequence joins TRBV19 and TRBJ1-5, with D possibly being TRBD1 (5 bases). Between the trimmed V and J ends, which lost 5 bases and 1 base, there was a span of 15 bases. The CDR3 covers 16 residues. The germline gives CDR1 LNHDA, CDR2 SQIVND (reference sequence). The CDR3 region has the DNA TGTGCCAGTAGTCAGCTAAGGGGATTAAGCAATCAGCCCCAGCATTTT. Encoded protein: CASSQLRGLSNQPQHF.

V is TRBV19 and J is TRBJ2-1, with D uncertain. The CDR3 is made up of 16 amino acids. Between the trimmed V and J ends, which lost 6 bases and 0 bases, there was a span of 15 bases. The germline CDR1 and CDR2 sequences are LNHDA and SQIVND (reference sequence). The CDR3 DNA is TGTGCCAGTAGCTTCTCCCTCGTTAGCTCCTACAATGAGCAGTTCTTC. It translates to CASSFSLVSSYNEQFF.

This chain connects TRBV18 to TRBJ1-1; D call uncertain. This CDR3 is 13 amino acids long. V dropped 3 bases and J dropped 1 base, with 6 bases sitting between them. CDR1 KGHSH and CDR2 LQKENI come from the germline V gene. The CDR3 bases are TGTGCCAGCTCACCGCGCAGGAACACTGAAGCTTTCTTT. Its protein product is CASSPRRNTEAFF.

The V gene is TRBV5-1, the J gene TRBJ2-7, with TRBD1 identical over 8 bases. Germline V CDR1 and CDR2: SGHRS, YFSETQ. V shed 4 bases and J 3 bases; nucleotides not matched to a gene: 12. CDR3 length equals 16 residues. This CDR3 is CASSPSTGDPIYEQYF. The CDR3 DNA is TGCGCCAGCAGCCCCTCGACAGGGGATCCCATCTACGAGCAGTACTTC.

The chain combines TRBV5-1 with TRBJ2-3, with D perhaps matching TRBD1 (5 bases). Germline V gene data show CDR1 as SGHRS and CDR2 as YFSETQ. The CDR3 totals 17 residues. V was clipped by 1 base and J by 1 base, with 16 bases between them. The CDR3, as DNA: TGCGCCAGCAGCTTGAGCACAGGCGCCTCGGGCACAGATACGCAGTATTTT. Residues: CASSLSTGASGTDTQYF.

This clone was detected only a few times. The rearrangement links TRBV29-1 to TRBJ2-4, with 9 bases identical to TRBD1. The CDR3 is made up of 15 amino acids. The V and J ends lost 1 base and 8 bases, in that order; junction bases with no gene match: 9. CDR1 SQVTM and CDR2 ANQGSEA come from the germline V gene. This CDR3 is CSVEAYLGQGDIQYF. In nucleotides, the CDR3 is TGCAGCGTTGAAGCTTATTTGGGACAGGGAGACATTCAGTACTTC.

The CDR3 spells CASSPGGIGNEQFF. Written as DNA, the CDR3 is TGTGCCAGCTCACCTGGTGGTATTGGCAATGAGCAGTTCTTC. The chain employs TRBV18 and TRBJ2-1; D call uncertain. The CDR3 extends over 14 amino acids. The germline gives CDR1 KGHSH, CDR2 LQKENI. The V gene lost 3 bases and the J gene lost 6 bases, with 12 bases spanning the gap.

The chain joins TRBV5-1 to TRBJ1-6; D call uncertain. Trimming took off 0 bases at V and 9 bases at J, with 13 bases between the two ends. There are 15 residues in the CDR3. The germline gives CDR1 SGHRS, CDR2 YFSETQ. In DNA form, the CDR3 reads TGCGCCAGCAGCTTGGCCGTCGGGAAAGGTTCACCCCTCCACTTT. Translation gives CASSLAVGKGSPLHF.

The chain has TRBV2 and TRBJ1-3; D gene uncertain. The V gene lost 8 bases and the J gene lost 0 bases, with 8 bases spanning the gap. The length of the CDR3 is 13 residues. Germline V CDR1 and CDR2: SNHLY, FYNNEI. CDR3 DNA sequence: TGTGCCAGCGACCCGAGCTCTGGAAACACCATATATTTT. It yields the protein CASDPSSGNTIYF.

The gene calls are TRBV7-9 and TRBJ1-1; TRBD1 agrees at 7 bases. The CDR3 is 14 residues long. V was clipped by 1 base and J by 12 bases; unmatched bases: 11. Germline assignment: CDR1 SEHNR and CDR2 FQNEAQ (reference sequence). CDR3 sequence (DNA): TGTGCCAGCAGCTTAGATGGCCGACAGGGTTTGTCTTTCTTT. This sequence encodes CASSLDGRQGLSFF. Full variable domain (rest looked up from reference TRBV7-9 and TRBJ1-1): DTGVSQNPRHKITKRGQNVTFRCDPISEHNRLYWYRQTLGQGPEFLTYFQNEAQLEKSRLLSDRFSAERPKGSFSTLEIQRTEQGDSAMYLCASSLDGRQGLSFFGQGTRLTVV.

V and J are TRBV19 and TRBJ2-7, with TRBD2 identical over 8 bases. This CDR3 is built from 13 residues. Trimming took 9 bases from V and 2 from J; bases not matched to a gene: 6. CDR1 LNHDA and CDR2 SQIVND come from the germline V gene (reference sequence). CDR3 nucleotide sequence: TGTGCCAGCCTGAGGCGGGGGGCCTACGAGCAGTACTTC. This encodes CASLRRGAYEQYF.